This is a list of T cell receptor beta chains from one sample in a study of blood T cell repertoires in COVID-19. This table comes from immunoSEQ multiplex PCR, and its TCRdb copy is limited to in-frame clones, with some not included. Among over 150,000 clones listed, more than 65% were seen once. The sequenced sample was peripheral blood. These receptors were taken from a woman older than 75 with active or convalescent COVID-19. The CDR3 runs from the conserved cysteine through the conserved F or W. The D gene is left open where the match is weak.

>TRBJ2-5|TRBV5-1|.
CASSLGQGETQYF
>TRBJ2-5|TRBV19|.
CASSMYGLETQYF
>TRBJ1-4|TRBV3-1/TRBV3-2|TRBD1
CASSRQGGTNEKLFF
>TRBJ2-7|TRBV7-9|TRBD1
CASSSGTGVSYEQYF
>TRBJ1-4|TRBV19|.
CASSINTGNEKLFF
>TRBJ1-1|TRBV5-1|TRBD1
CASRGSNGQGAEAFF
>TRBJ1-1|TRBV5-1|.
CASRRALSSDTEAFF
>TRBJ2-5|TRBV11-2|TRBD1
CASSFSTAGGGETQYF
>TRBJ1-1|TRBV18|.
CASSPDGDSEAFF
>TRBJ1-1|TRBV9|.
CASSVTTTNTEAFF
>TRBJ2-5|TRBV28|.
CASSLPGGQETQYF
>TRBJ2-3|TRBV19|TRBD2
CASSPEREGLDTQYF
>TRBJ1-6|TRBV4-1|.
CASSQTLGGEIGSPLHF
>TRBJ2-7|TRBV5-4|TRBD2
CASSLGLAGKIYEQYF
>TRBJ2-5|TRBV5-1|TRBD1
CASSLLRDRGARETQYF
>TRBJ2-7|TRBV1|.
CTSSGNPGTSADRREQYF
>TRBJ1-1|TRBV29-1|TRBD1
CSVDGTGGNTEAFF
>TRBJ1-5|TRBV28|TRBD1
CASSLWITGANHQPQHF
>TRBJ2-1|TRBV5-5|TRBD2
CASSQPGLAGGKFF
>TRBJ2-4|TRBV14|.
CASSHDTRLAKNIQYF
>TRBJ1-5|TRBV5-1|.
CASSLAPGLNQPQHF
>TRBJ2-7|TRBV27|.
CASSGRNADEQYF
>TRBJ2-2|TRBV2|TRBD2
CASSGLAGDTGELFF
>TRBJ1-4|TRBV28|.
CASSSTGSGHEKLFF
>TRBJ2-1|TRBV6-5|.
CATTQGKGSNEQFF